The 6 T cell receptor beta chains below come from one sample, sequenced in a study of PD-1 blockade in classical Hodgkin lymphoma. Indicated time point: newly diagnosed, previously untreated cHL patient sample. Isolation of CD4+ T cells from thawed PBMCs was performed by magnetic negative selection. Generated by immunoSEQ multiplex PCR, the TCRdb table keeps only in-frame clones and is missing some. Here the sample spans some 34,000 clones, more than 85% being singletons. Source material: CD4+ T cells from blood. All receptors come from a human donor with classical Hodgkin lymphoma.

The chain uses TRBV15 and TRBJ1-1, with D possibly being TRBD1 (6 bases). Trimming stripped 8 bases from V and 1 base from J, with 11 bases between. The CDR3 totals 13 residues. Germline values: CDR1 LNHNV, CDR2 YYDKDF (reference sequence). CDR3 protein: CATEKGGNTEAFF. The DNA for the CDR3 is TGTGCCACCGAAAAAGGGGGGAACACTGAAGCTTTCTTT. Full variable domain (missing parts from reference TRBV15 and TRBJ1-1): DAMVIQNPRYQVTQFGKPVTLSCSQTLNHNVMYWYQQKSSQAPKLLFHYYDKDFNNEADTPDNFQSRRPNTSFCFLDIRSPGLGDTAMYLCATEKGGNTEAFFGQGTRLTVV.

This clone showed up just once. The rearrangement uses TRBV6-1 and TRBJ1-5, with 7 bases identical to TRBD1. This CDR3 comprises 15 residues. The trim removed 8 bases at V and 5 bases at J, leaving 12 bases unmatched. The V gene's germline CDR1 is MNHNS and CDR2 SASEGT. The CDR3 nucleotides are TGTGCCAGCTCAGGGGGGGGGCGAGGCGATCAGCCCCAGCATTTT. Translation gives CASSGGGRGDQPQHF.

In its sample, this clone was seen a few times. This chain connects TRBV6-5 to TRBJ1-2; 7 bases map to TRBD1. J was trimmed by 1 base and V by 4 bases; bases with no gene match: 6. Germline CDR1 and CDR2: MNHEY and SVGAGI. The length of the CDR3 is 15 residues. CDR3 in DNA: TGTGCCAGCAGTTCCGCGGACAGGTTTAACTATGGCTACACCTTC. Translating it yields CASSSADRFNYGYTF.

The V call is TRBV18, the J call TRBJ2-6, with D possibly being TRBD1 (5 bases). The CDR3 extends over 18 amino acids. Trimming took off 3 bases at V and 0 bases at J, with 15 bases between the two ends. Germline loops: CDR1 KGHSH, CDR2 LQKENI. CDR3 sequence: CASSPTLQASSGANVLTF. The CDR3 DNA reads TGTGCCAGCTCACCGACGTTACAGGCCTCCTCTGGGGCCAACGTCCTGACTTTC. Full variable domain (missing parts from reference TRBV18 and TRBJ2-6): NAGVMQNPRHLVRRRGQEARLRCSPMKGHSHVYWYRQLPEEGLKFMVYLQKENIIDESGMPKERFSAEFPKEGPSILRIQQVVRGDSAAYFCASSPTLQASSGANVLTFGAGSRLTVL.

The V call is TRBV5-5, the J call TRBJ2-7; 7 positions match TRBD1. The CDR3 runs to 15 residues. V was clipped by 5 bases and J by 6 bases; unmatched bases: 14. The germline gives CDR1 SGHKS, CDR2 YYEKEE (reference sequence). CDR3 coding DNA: TGTGCCAGCAGTCACTATTTTACGGCAGGGGGCGAGCAGTACTTC. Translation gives CASSHYFTAGGEQYF.

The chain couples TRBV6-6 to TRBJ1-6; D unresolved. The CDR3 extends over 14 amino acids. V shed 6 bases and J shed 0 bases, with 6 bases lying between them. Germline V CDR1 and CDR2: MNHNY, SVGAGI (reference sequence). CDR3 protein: CASSLGSYNSPLHF. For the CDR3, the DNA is TGTGCCAGCAGCCTCGGCTCCTATAATTCACCCCTCCACTTT.